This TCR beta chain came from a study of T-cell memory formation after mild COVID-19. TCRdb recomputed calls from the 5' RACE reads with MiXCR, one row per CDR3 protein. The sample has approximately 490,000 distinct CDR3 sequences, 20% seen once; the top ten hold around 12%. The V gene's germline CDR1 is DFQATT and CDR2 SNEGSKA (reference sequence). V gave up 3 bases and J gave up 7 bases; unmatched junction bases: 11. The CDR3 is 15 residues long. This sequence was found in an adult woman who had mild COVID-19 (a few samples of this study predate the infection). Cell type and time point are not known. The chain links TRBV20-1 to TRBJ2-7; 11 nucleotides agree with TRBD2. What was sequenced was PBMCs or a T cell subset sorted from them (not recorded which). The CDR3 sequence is CSARQGLAADEEQYF. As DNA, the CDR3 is TGCAGTGCTAGGCAGGGACTAGCGGCCGACGAGGAGCAGTACTTC.